A single sample is the source of the 20 T cell receptor beta chains below, sequenced in a study of vaccination effects on CD4 cells after COVID-19. No antigen has been identified for these receptors. Profiled with immunoSEQ multiplex PCR; TCRdb holds only in-frame clones, not every one. This table has approximately 70,000 clones, about 80% appearing once. Sequencing in the ViraFEST assay came after antigen-specific CD4+ T cells had been expanded with viral peptide pools, which were used to stimulate PBMC. With around ten days of culture completed, CD4+ T cells were isolated. BNT162b2 vaccine or mRNA-1273 vaccine was given to participants in two doses. The specimen comprised CD4+ T cells from PBMCs cultured with HCoV-OC43 spike peptides, sampled after COVID-19 vaccination. Subset indicated: HCoV-OC43 spike overlapping peptide pool stimulation. The receptor source for this set is a human donor who received a COVID-19 vaccine.

The rearrangement links TRBV11-2 to TRBJ2-1; D may be TRBD1 or TRBD2 (6 bases each). The CDR3 runs to 15 residues. Germline lookup yields CDR1 SGHAT and CDR2 FQNNGV. The ends were cut back, 6 bases at V and 0 bases at J, with 12 bases in the middle. CDR3 region: CASRTRGSSYNEQFF. CDR3 bases: TGTGCCAGCAGGACTAGGGGGAGCTCCTACAATGAGCAGTTCTTC.

The chain carries TRBV2 and TRBJ1-2; tentatively, D is TRBD1 (5 bases). Germline CDR1 reads SNHLY; CDR2 reads FYNNEI. The CDR3 length is 13 residues. Trimming left V 2 bases short and J 6 bases short, with 10 bases between. In DNA form, the CDR3 reads TGTGCCAGCAGTGAAAGGTGGGGACATGGCTACACCTTC. Translating gives CASSERWGHGYTF.

This chain joins TRBV19 and TRBJ2-1; 9 bases are a match to TRBD2. V dropped 6 bases and J dropped 2; count of bases not matched to a gene: 5. CDR1 and CDR2 (germline): LNHDA, SQIVND (reference sequence). This CDR3 has 15 residues. The CDR3 bases are TGTGCCAGTAGGTCGGTAGCGGGGGCCTACAATGAGCAGTTCTTC. It is translated as CASRSVAGAYNEQFF.

The gene calls are TRBV5-4 and TRBJ2-2; weak D call: TRBD2 (5 bases). The germline V gene has CDR1 SGHNT and CDR2 YYREEE (reference sequence). The germline V and J ends were trimmed by 4 bases and 6 bases, with 10 bases remaining between them. The CDR3 covers 13 residues. CDR3 loop: CASSLGRAGELFF. The CDR3 coding sequence is TGTGCCAGCAGCCTTGGGAGAGCCGGGGAGCTGTTTTTT.

J is TRBJ1-2 and V is TRBV29-1; 12 bases are shared with TRBD1. Unmatched junction bases numbered 1, after V lost 4 bases and J lost 4 bases. Germline CDR1 SQVTM, CDR2 ANQGSEA. The CDR3 spans 13 residues. CDR3 bases: TGCAGCGTTGCGGGACAGGGGGCCTATGGCTACACCTTC. Its protein product is CSVAGQGAYGYTF.

The chain uses TRBV4-2 and TRBJ1-3; the D is unclear. Trimming removed 0 bases from V and 0 bases from J, with 12 bases in between. The CDR3 is 17 amino acids. CDR1 LGHNA and CDR2 YNFKEQ come from the germline V gene. In DNA form, the CDR3 reads TGTGCCAGCAGCCAAGATTGGTCGGCAAGCTCTGGAAACACCATATATTTT. Its translation is CASSQDWSASSGNTIYF.

The rearrangement links TRBV28 to TRBJ1-2; D is unresolved. With 3 bases removed from V and 2 bases from J, the gap between germline ends came to 10 bases. The CDR3 runs 14 residues. Germline CDR1 MDHEN, CDR2 SYDVKM. CDR3 nucleotides: TGTGCCAGCAGTTTCGGGAGTCAGAACTATGGCTACACCTTC. Amino acids: CASSFGSQNYGYTF.

The chain joins TRBV5-8 to TRBJ1-4, with D hard to call. Germline loops: CDR1 SGHTS, CDR2 YDEGEE. Trimming took 2 bases from V and 4 from J, leaving 9 bases between them. The CDR3 runs to 14 residues. In DNA, the CDR3 is TGTGCCAGCAGCTTTTCGGGAATTAATGAAAAACTGTTTTTT. It is translated as CASSFSGINEKLFF.

The chain has TRBV7-2 and TRBJ1-2, with D perhaps matching TRBD1 (5 bases). This CDR3 comprises 14 residues. Germline V gene sequence: CDR1 SGHTA, CDR2 FQGNSA. V lost 2 bases to trimming and J lost 4 bases, with 11 bases between them. CDR3 nucleotide sequence: TGTGCCAGCAGCTTATCTCCAGGGACCTATGGCTACACCTTC. Protein product: CASSLSPGTYGYTF.

The chain has TRBV6-1 and TRBJ2-6, with a weak D call TRBD1 (6 bases). The CDR3 sequence is 17 residues long. The V gene's germline CDR1 is MNHNS and CDR2 SASEGT. The ends were cut back, 4 bases at V and 4 bases at J, with 17 bases in the middle. For the CDR3, the DNA is TGTGCCAGCAGTGCTTACAGGGTTTCAACCGGGGCCAACGTCCTGACTTTC. Residues: CASSAYRVSTGANVLTF.

The chain couples TRBV3-1 (or the pseudogene TRBV3-2) to TRBJ1-4; TRBD1 aligns across 7 bases. This CDR3 is 14 amino acids long. V lost 7 bases, J lost 4 bases, and 6 bases stayed unmatched. CDR1 is LGHDT, CDR2 YNNKEL, per germline (reference sequence). The CDR3, as DNA: TGTGCCAGCATCAGGGACAGATGTAATGAAAAACTGTTTTTT. As protein: CASIRDRCNEKLFF.

This clone was picked up a small number of times. V usage is TRBV5-8 and J usage is TRBJ1-5, with TRBD1 matching over 7 bases. V lost 6 bases, J lost 3 bases, and 3 bases stayed unmatched. The germline V gene has CDR1 SGHTS and CDR2 YDEGEE. This CDR3 has 13 residues. Here the CDR3 reads CASKGQLNQPQHF. The CDR3 region has the DNA TGTGCCAGCAAGGGACAGCTCAATCAGCCCCAGCATTTT.

The chain links TRBV4-1 to TRBJ1-6; the match to TRBD1 covers 7 bases. The junction had 6 bases not matched to a gene; V was cut back by 0 bases and J by 1 base. Germline V CDR1 and CDR2: MGHRA, YSYEKL. The CDR3 is made up of 18 amino acids. The CDR3 DNA reads TGCGCCAGCAGCCAAGAGTACAGGGGAAAGTCCTATAATTCACCCCTCCACTTT. Amino acids: CASSQEYRGKSYNSPLHF.

The J gene is TRBJ1-1, the V gene TRBV6-5; D possibly corresponds to TRBD1 (5 bases). Germline CDR1 MNHEY, CDR2 SVGAGI. Trimming took 6 bases from V and 2 from J, leaving 13 bases between them. The length of the CDR3 is 14 residues. Here the CDR3 reads CASRPGSANTEAFF. The CDR3 DNA reads as TGTGCCAGCAGGCCAGGGTCCGCTAACACTGAAGCTTTCTTT.

This chain uses TRBV5-1 with TRBJ1-3; D gene ambiguous. CDR3 length equals 14 residues. V lost 2 bases and J 4 bases, leaving 10 bases between the germline ends. Germline loops: CDR1 SGHRS, CDR2 YFSETQ. DNA of the CDR3: TGCGCCAGCAGCTTAGACTCATCCGGAAACACCATATATTTT. Its protein product is CASSLDSSGNTIYF.

J is TRBJ2-7 and V is TRBV7-9; 8 positions match TRBD1. V lost 4 bases and J lost 4; bases outside the gene matches: 6. The CDR3 consists of 14 residues. Germline-derived CDR1 and CDR2 are SEHNR and FQNEAQ (reference sequence). This CDR3 is CASSSTGGNYEQYV. For the CDR3, the DNA is TGTGCCAGCAGCTCAACAGGGGGAAATTACGAGCAGTACGTC.

The CDR3 region has the DNA TGTGCCAGCTCATCACGCCAGACGGACGAGCAGTACGTC. It codes for CASSSRQTDEQYV. The J gene is TRBJ2-7, the V gene TRBV18, with D unresolved. There are 13 residues in the CDR3. Germline V lookup: CDR1 KGHSH, CDR2 LQKENI. V was pared by 5 bases and J by 5 bases, with 13 bases between.

This rearrangement joins TRBV7-8 to TRBJ2-3; TRBD2 agrees at 9 bases. Per the germline V gene, CDR1 is SGHVS and CDR2 is FQNEAQ. Losses at the gene ends were 6 bases for V and 4 bases for J; bases not matched to a gene: 8. The CDR3 is 15 amino acids. The CDR3 nucleotides read TGTGCCAGCAGTTTATCGGGACTAGCCTCAGATACGCAGTATTTT. Its translation: CASSLSGLASDTQYF.

This chain links TRBV5-1 with TRBJ1-2; maybe TRBD1 (6 bases). Germline V gene data show CDR1 as SGHRS and CDR2 as YFSETQ. This CDR3 is built from 14 residues. The V gene lost 2 bases and the J gene lost 8 bases, with 16 bases spanning the gap. The CDR3 loop reads CASSFGGGLSGYTF. The CDR3 DNA reads TGCGCCAGCAGCTTTGGTGGGGGCCTTTCCGGCTACACCTTC. The full variable domain, its missing parts supplied by reference TRBV5-1 and TRBJ1-2, is KAGVTQTPRYLIKTRGQQVTLSCSPISGHRSVSWYQQTPGQGLQFLFEYFSETQRNKGNFPGRFSGRQFSNSRSEMNVSTLELGDSALYLCASSFGGGLSGYTFGSGTRLTVV.

The chain carries TRBV5-4 and TRBJ1-5, with D hard to call. Germline V gene sequence: CDR1 SGHNT, CDR2 YYREEE (reference sequence). V lost 4 bases, J lost 0 bases, and 17 bases lay in between. CDR3 size: 17 residues. CDR3 DNA sequence: TGTGCCAGCAGCCCCCAGGACGGGGATTATAGCAATCAGCCCCAGCATTTT. This encodes CASSPQDGDYSNQPQHF.